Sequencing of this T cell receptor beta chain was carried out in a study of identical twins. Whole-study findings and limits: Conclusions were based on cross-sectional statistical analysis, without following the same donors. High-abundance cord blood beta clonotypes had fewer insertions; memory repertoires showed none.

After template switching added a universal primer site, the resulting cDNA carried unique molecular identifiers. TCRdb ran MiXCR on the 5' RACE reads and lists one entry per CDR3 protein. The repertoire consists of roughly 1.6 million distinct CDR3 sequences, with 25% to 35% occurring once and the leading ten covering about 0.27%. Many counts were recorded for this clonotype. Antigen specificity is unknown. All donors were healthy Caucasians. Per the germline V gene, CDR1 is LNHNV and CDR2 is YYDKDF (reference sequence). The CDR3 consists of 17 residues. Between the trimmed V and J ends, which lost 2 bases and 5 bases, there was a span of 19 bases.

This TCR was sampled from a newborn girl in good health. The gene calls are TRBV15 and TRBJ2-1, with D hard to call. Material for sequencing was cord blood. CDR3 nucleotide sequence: TGTGCCACCAGCAGACTGAAATACTTCTCCCCCCACAATGAGCAGTTCTTC. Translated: CATSRLKYFSPHNEQFF.